What follows are 21 T cell receptor beta chains derived from one specimen sequenced in a study of early T cells in non-severe SARS-CoV-2 infection. TCRdb re-called the 5' RACE reads through MiXCR, storing one row per CDR3 protein. Of 71,000 or so distinct CDR3 sequences listed, approximately 15% are singletons. Sequences were obtained from whole blood. Source of these receptors: an adult who was a healthcare worker with PCR-confirmed SARS-CoV-2 infection or an uninfected control (not recorded which).

This clonotype was seen a few times. J is TRBJ2-3 and V is TRBV20-1; TRBD2 aligns across 10 bases. CDR1 and CDR2 (germline): DFQATT, SNEGSKA (reference sequence). Trimming removed 2 bases from V and 7 bases from J; junction bases left unmatched: 9. The CDR3 consists of 15 residues. CDR3 coding DNA: TGCAGTGCTAGATCCACTAGCGGGAATACAAATACGCAGTATTTT. The encoded protein is CSARSTSGNTNTQYF.

This clonotype showed up many times. This sequence joins TRBV6-5 and TRBJ1-2, with 7 positions matching TRBD1. The V gene's germline CDR1 is MNHEY and CDR2 SVGAGI. The CDR3 is made up of 13 amino acids. V dropped 7 bases and J dropped 4; count of bases not matched to a gene: 6. The CDR3 reads CASTDRVGYGYTF. The CDR3 nucleotides read TGTGCCAGCACCGACAGGGTGGGCTATGGCTACACCTTC.

The genes are TRBV20-1 and TRBJ2-5; possible D gene TRBD1, 6 bases. The CDR3 totals 13 residues. Germline V gene lookup returns CDR1 DFQATT and CDR2 SNEGSKA (reference sequence). V lost 4 bases and J lost 4, with 13 bases in between. CDR3 bases: TGCAGTGCTATAAGCAGGGGAACAGAGACCCAGTACTTC. The encoded protein is CSAISRGTETQYF.

This clonotype was seen a single time. J is TRBJ2-3 and V is TRBV15, with D maybe TRBD2 (7 bases). The CDR3 spans 16 residues. Germline CDR1 LNHNV, CDR2 YYDKDF (reference sequence). With 0 bases removed from V and 4 bases from J, the gap between germline ends came to 14 bases. In nucleotides, the CDR3 is TGTGCCACCAGCAGAGAGGGGGGGCGGAACGCAGATACGCAGTATTTT. This translates into CATSREGGRNADTQYF.

This rearrangement joins TRBV28 to TRBJ1-2; D may be TRBD1 (6 bases). Per the germline V gene, CDR1 is MDHEN and CDR2 is SYDVKM. The CDR3 is 17 residues long. The ends were cut back, 3 bases at V and 0 bases at J, with 17 bases in the middle. In DNA, the CDR3 is TGTGCCAGCAGTTTCGGCCAAACAGGGTTTTCTAACTATGGCTACACCTTC. This sequence encodes CASSFGQTGFSNYGYTF.

J is TRBJ2-2 and V is TRBV2; possible D gene TRBD2, 5 bases. V lost 1 base to trimming and J lost 8 bases, with 17 bases between them. The CDR3 loop spans 16 amino acids. The germline CDR1 and CDR2 sequences are SNHLY and FYNNEI. The CDR3 DNA sequence: TGTGCCAGCAGTGAAGATTATACCGCATCGGGGGGGGAGCTGTTTTTT. The encoded protein is CASSEDYTASGGELFF.

The rearrangement uses TRBV6-2 or TRBV6-3 and TRBJ2-7, with 7 bases that match TRBD2. Germline V gene data show CDR1 as MNHEY and CDR2 as SVGEGT. V lost 7 bases to trimming and J lost 0 bases; unmatched junction nucleotides: 9. The CDR3 runs to 15 residues. The CDR3 region is CASTRSLARSYEQYF. The CDR3 nucleotides read TGTGCCAGCACTCGCTCACTAGCGCGCTCCTACGAGCAGTACTTC.

The chain joins TRBV7-2 to TRBJ2-3, with a weak D call TRBD2 (5 bases). Between the trimmed V and J ends, which lost 5 bases and 6 bases, there was a span of 12 bases. There are 13 residues in the CDR3. Germline CDR1 reads SGHTA; CDR2 reads FQGNSA. CDR3 DNA sequence: TGTGCCAGCAGCAAACTAGTCGGGGATACGCAGTATTTT. Amino acids: CASSKLVGDTQYF.

This clonotype was picked up a small number of times. This rearrangement joins TRBV7-9 to TRBJ1-3, with 10 bases that match TRBD1. Germline V gene lookup returns CDR1 SEHNR and CDR2 FQNEAQ (reference sequence). V lost 10 bases and J lost 0; bases outside the gene matches: 9. This CDR3 is 16 amino acids long. The CDR3 reads CATRDRDRGSGNTIYF. DNA for the CDR3: TGTGCCACCAGGGACCGGGACAGGGGCTCTGGAAACACCATATATTTT.

The V and J genes are TRBV3-1 and TRBJ2-5, with D uncertain. V gave up 1 base and J gave up 5 bases, with 2 bases separating them. Germline-derived CDR1 and CDR2 are LGHDT and YNNKEL (reference sequence). The CDR3 covers 11 residues. The CDR3 sequence is CASSQVETQYF. CDR3 coding DNA: TGTGCCAGCAGCCAAGTGGAGACCCAGTACTTC.

Only a few counts were recorded for this clonotype. The chain couples TRBV12-3 or TRBV12-4 to TRBJ2-3; D not certain. V was shortened by 6 bases and J by 1 base, with 20 bases between the two germline ends. The CDR3 extends over 17 amino acids. The CDR3 protein is CASSRKTLETGTDTQYF. CDR3 DNA: TGTGCCAGCAGCCGGAAGACCTTAGAGACGGGCACAGATACGCAGTATTTT.

The table lists this clonotype with a few counts. CDR3 bases: TGCAGCGTTGGAGACAGGGGTAATGAGCAGTTCTTC. Translation gives CSVGDRGNEQFF. The chain employs TRBV29-1 and TRBJ2-1, with 8 nucleotides matching TRBD1. The CDR3 has 12 residues. Looked up from germline, CDR1 is SQVTM and CDR2 is ANQGSEA. V was pared by 4 bases and J by 7 bases, with 3 bases of the junction left unmatched.

This clonotype has ten or more counts. V usage is TRBV11-2 and J usage is TRBJ2-3, with D unclear. Germline V gene data show CDR1 as SGHAT and CDR2 as FQNNGV. V lost 3 bases to trimming and J lost 0 bases, with 4 bases between them. The CDR3 totals 13 residues. CDR3 nucleotides: TGTGCCAGCAGCTTCTGGAGCACAGATACGCAGTATTTT. Amino acids: CASSFWSTDTQYF.

This clonotype showed up many times. This chain connects TRBV20-1 to TRBJ2-4; possible D gene TRBD2, 6 bases. Germline V CDR1 and CDR2: DFQATT, SNEGSKA (reference sequence). The CDR3 runs to 13 residues. V lost 5 bases and J lost 8, with 16 bases in between. The CDR3 coding sequence is TGCAGTGCTGGAGGGGTTGTTAGGGACATTCAGTACTTC. Its translation is CSAGGVVRDIQYF.

The rearrangement joins TRBV2 to TRBJ2-1; 7 bases fit TRBD2. J was trimmed by 5 bases and V by 1 base; bases with no gene match: 5. CDR1 is SNHLY and CDR2 is FYNNEI in the germline V gene. The CDR3 has 15 residues. The CDR3 coding sequence is TGTGCCAGCAGTGAAGTAGGGCTAGCGGACAATGAGCAGTTCTTC. Translating it yields CASSEVGLADNEQFF.

This clonotype was counted ten times or more. J is TRBJ2-1 and V is TRBV29-1; D uncertain. In germline, CDR1 is SQVTM, CDR2 ANQGSEA. The CDR3 sequence is 12 residues long. Trimming pared 1 base from V and 9 bases from J, leaving 10 bases between. CDR3 sequence reads: CSVEGGTGEQFF. CDR3 nucleotide sequence: TGCAGCGTTGAAGGGGGAACGGGTGAGCAGTTCTTC.

This clonotype was seen a few times. J is TRBJ1-6 and V is TRBV10-3; D perhaps matches TRBD1 (6 bases). Germline assignment: CDR1 ENHRY and CDR2 SYGVKD. Trimming stripped 6 bases from V and 9 bases from J, with 15 bases between. The CDR3 extends over 14 amino acids. The CDR3 DNA reads TGTGCCATCAGAGAACCCACAGGGTCTTCACCCCTCCACTTT. This codes for CAIREPTGSSPLHF.

This clonotype was detected ten times or more. The CDR3 DNA is TGTGCCAGCACGATCCCCCCAGGATCTGGCTACACCTTC. This translates into CASTIPPGSGYTF. The rearrangement links TRBV7-9 to TRBJ1-2, with D hard to call. The CDR3 consists of 13 residues. The germline V gene has CDR1 SEHNR and CDR2 FQNEAQ (reference sequence). V lost 7 bases, J lost 7 bases, and 16 bases lay in between.

This clonotype was found a few times. The gene calls are TRBV28 and TRBJ2-1; unclear D gene. Trimming took 6 bases from V and 7 from J, leaving 10 bases between them. CDR1 is MDHEN, CDR2 SYDVKM, per germline. CDR3 length: 12 residues. Here the CDR3 reads CASSLTRNEQFF. The CDR3, as DNA: TGTGCCAGCAGCCTAACTCGAAATGAGCAGTTCTTC. The full variable domain, with the rest looked up from reference TRBV28 and TRBJ2-1, is DVKVTQSSRYLVKRTGEKVFLECVQDMDHENMFWYRQDPGLGLRLIYFSYDVKMKEKGDIPEGYSVSREKKERFSLILESASTNQTSMYLCASSLTRNEQFFGPGTRLTVL.

This clonotype showed up many times. The chain recombines TRBV29-1 with TRBJ1-1; unclear D gene. Germline V lookup: CDR1 SQVTM, CDR2 ANQGSEA. V lost 6 bases, J lost 0 bases, and 5 bases lay in between. The CDR3 covers 11 residues. Here the CDR3 reads CSVRMNTEAFF. The CDR3 region has the DNA TGCAGCGTCCGTATGAACACTGAAGCTTTCTTT.

The chain links TRBV30 to TRBJ2-2; 7 nucleotides line up with TRBD2. Trimming removed 1 base from V and 6 bases from J; junction bases left unmatched: 5. This CDR3 is built from 14 residues. The germline V gene has CDR1 GTSNPN and CDR2 SVGIG (reference sequence). CDR3 sequence reads: CAWSGRRGAGELFF. CDR3 DNA: TGTGCCTGGAGTGGACGCCGGGGGGCCGGGGAGCTGTTTTTT.